Below, one T cell receptor beta chain is given with its context. Antigen unknown. TCRdb's table, derived via immunoSEQ multiplex PCR, lists solely in-frame clones and lacks some. The sample has a few million clones; 90% to 95% are singletons. The entry originates in a study of shared clonotypes between healthy human individuals. Study-level information: Plates per donor: three CD4 naive, three CD4 memory, two CD8 naive, one CD8 memory.

Germline CDR1 is SNHLY and CDR2 is FYNNEI. V was pared by 8 bases and J by 6 bases, with 8 bases between. CDR3 size: 10 residues. Study-level findings and limits: About 5% of naive CD4 clonotypes were shared across a handful of donors. Unshared clonotypes carried lower generation probabilities than those common to all four donors.

This chain links TRBV2 with TRBJ2-7; no clear D gene. The sample consisted of naive CD4+ T cells sorted from blood. Subset reported: CD45RA+ positively selected. The TCR originated in a man between 18 and 35 years old in good health. CDR3 nucleotides: TGTGCCAGCCGGCTGACCGAGCAGTACTTC. As protein: CASRLTEQYF.